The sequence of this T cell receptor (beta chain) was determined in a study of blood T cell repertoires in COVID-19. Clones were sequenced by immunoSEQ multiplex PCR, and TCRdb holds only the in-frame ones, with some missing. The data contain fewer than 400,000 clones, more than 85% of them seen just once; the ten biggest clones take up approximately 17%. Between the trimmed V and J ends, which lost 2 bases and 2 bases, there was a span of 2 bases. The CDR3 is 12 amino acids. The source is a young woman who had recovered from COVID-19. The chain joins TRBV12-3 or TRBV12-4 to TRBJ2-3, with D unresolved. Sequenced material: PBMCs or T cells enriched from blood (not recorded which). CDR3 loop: CASSLYTDTQYF. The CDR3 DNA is TGTGCCAGCAGTTTATACACAGATACGCAGTATTTT.